This T cell receptor (beta chain) appears in the sequencing data of a study of OX40 agonist ivuxolimab in advanced cancers. The wider study: Having had anti-PD-1, anti-PD-L1 or anti-CTLA-4 therapy before was allowed, and over 35% had some. Findings of the study overall: Averaging showed that CD8+ T cells had more expanded clones than CD4+ did.

Produced via immunoSEQ multiplex PCR; TCRdb's table is partial and in-frame only. Among approximately 9,800 clones listed, 77% were seen once. CDR1 and CDR2 (germline): GTSNPN, SVGIG (reference sequence). The CDR3 runs to 12 residues. Trimming took 2 bases from V and 3 from J, leaving 8 bases between them. The study sampled blood at baseline, cycle 4 day 1, and cycle 7 day 1. Concerning this clone: Antigen: not known.

The sample here was CD4+ or CD8+ T cells sorted from blood, taken in a trial of the OX40 agonist ivuxolimab. The receptor comes from an adult with an advanced solid tumor such as melanoma, head and neck, liver or kidney cancer. The chain joins TRBV30 to TRBJ2-7; D is unresolved. The CDR3 sequence: CAWSRSDYEQYF. DNA of the CDR3: TGTGCCTGGAGTCGCTCCGACTACGAGCAGTACTTC. The full variable domain, in which reference TRBV30 and TRBJ2-7 provide the parts outside the CDR3, is SQTIHQWPATLVQPVGSPLSLECTVEGTSNPNLYWYRQAAGRGLQLLFYSVGIGQISSEVPQNLSASRPQDRQFILSSKKLLLSDSGFYLCAWSRSDYEQYFGPGTRLTVT.